Listed here are 27 T cell receptor beta chains from one sample, sequenced in a study of glioma-infiltrating T cells. The iRepertoire nested amplicon-rescue multiplex PCR amplified TCR alpha and beta CDR3s from RNA. TCRdb re-called the multiplex PCR reads with MiXCR, one entry per CDR3 protein. This table has 170,000 or so distinct CDR3 sequences, 43% appearing once. The sequencing sample was made of glioma tissue, nonneoplastic brain tissue, or PBMCs (not recorded which). The receptors derive from a human donor with low-grade glioma or glioblastoma, undergoing nonglioma brain surgery, or in good health (not recorded which).

As regards this clonotype: The junction shows a germline mismatch at one end, possibly a read error. The rearrangement uses TRBV19 and TRBJ1-1, with D maybe TRBD1 (5 bases). Germline-derived CDR1 and CDR2 are LNHDA and SQIVND (reference sequence). CDR3 length: 16 amino acids. DNA of the CDR3: TGTGCCAGTAGTATACACTCGACAGCCCATAACACTGAAGCTTCCTTT. This codes for CASSIHSTAHNTEASF.

In this sample, this clonotype turned up a few times. V is TRBV28 and J is TRBJ2-1; the match to TRBD2 covers 10 bases. The J segment lost 7 bases and the V segment lost 4 bases, leaving 10 bases of the junction unmatched. In germline, CDR1 is MDHEN, CDR2 SYDVKM. The CDR3 is 16 amino acids. For the CDR3, the DNA is TGTGCCAGCAGTTCCCCACGCAGCGGGAGGGAGAATGAGCAGTTCTTC. Amino acids: CASSSPRSGRENEQFF.

As to this clonotype: One end of the junction is discordant with germline, which a read error may explain. This chain uses TRBV12-5 with TRBJ1-1, with TRBD1 matching over 9 bases. Germline assignment: CDR1 LGHNT and CDR2 FRNRAP. The CDR3 sequence is 15 residues long. This chain's CDR3 is CASGFWTGEGTEALF. CDR3 sequence (DNA): TGTGCTAGTGGTTTCTGGACAGGGGAGGGGACTGAAGCTTTATTT.

This clonotype was detected ten times or more. This rearrangement joins TRBV7-7 to TRBJ2-1; no firm D call. Deletions cut 5 bases from V and 6 bases from J, with 14 bases between. Germline CDR1 is SSHAT and CDR2 is FNYEAQ (reference sequence). CDR3 length equals 14 residues. CDR3 bases: TGTGCCAGCAGCGTCCAAGTAGACCCCAATGAGCAGTTCTTC. This codes for CASSVQVDPNEQFF. Drawing the rest from reference TRBV7-7 and TRBJ2-1, the complete variable domain is GAGVSQSPRYKVTKRGQDVTLRCDPISSHATLYWYQQALGQGPEFLTYFNYEAQPDKSGLPSDRFSAERPEGSISTLTIQRTEQRDSAMYRCASSVQVDPNEQFFGPGTRLTVL.

In this sample, this clonotype turned up many times. V gene TRBV2 combines with J gene TRBJ1-5; D not certain. From germline, CDR1 is SNHLY and CDR2 FYNNEI. Deletions cut 2 bases from V and 4 bases from J, with 15 bases between. This CDR3 comprises 16 residues. CDR3 protein: CASSEISPRENQPQHF. The CDR3 region has the DNA TGTGCCAGCAGTGAAATATCGCCAAGGGAAAATCAGCCCCAGCATTTT.

This clonotype occurred many times. This chain uses TRBV28 with TRBJ2-7, with a weak D call TRBD2 (6 bases). Trimming took off 6 bases at V and 4 bases at J, with 16 bases between the two ends. There are 14 residues in the CDR3. The germline V gene has CDR1 MDHEN and CDR2 SYDVKM. The CDR3 DNA sequence: TGTGCCAGCAGAGCCCCCGGGGGAGTGTACGAGCAGTACTTC. Translated, it gives CASRAPGGVYEQYF.

The sample holds many counts of this clonotype. The chain has TRBV7-9 and TRBJ1-2; D is ambiguous. The CDR3 is 13 residues long. The germline V gene encodes CDR1 SEHNR and CDR2 FQNEAQ (reference sequence). Trimming took 1 base from V and 2 from J, leaving 5 bases between them. As DNA, the CDR3 is TGTGCCAGCAGCTTAGGAGGAAACTATGGCTACACCTTC. Translated, it gives CASSLGGNYGYTF.

Comments on this clonotype: This CDR3 is missing its conserved last phenylalanine or tryptophan, likely due to a read error. The chain is built from TRBV6-1 and TRBJ2-7; tentatively, D is TRBD1 (6 bases). Trimming took 7 bases from V and 6 from J, leaving 34 bases between them. The CDR3 is 19 amino acids. The germline V gene encodes CDR1 MNHNS and CDR2 SASEGT. The CDR3 DNA is TGTGCCAGCACTCCCAGGCCTCCCGGGACCCGGGTTGGGGGCTCCGAGCAGTACCTC. Amino acids: CASTPRPPGTRVGGSEQYL.

This clonotype was observed many times. This sequence joins TRBV6-1 and TRBJ2-7; D remains unclear. This CDR3 comprises 11 residues. V was shortened by 4 bases and J by 6 bases, with 7 bases between the two germline ends. CDR1 MNHNS and CDR2 SASEGT come from the germline V gene. The CDR3 region has the DNA TGTGCCAGCAGTGCCGTGGTCGAGCAGTACTTC. Its protein product is CASSAVVEQYF.

This CDR3 reads CASSQEGTHSYNEQFF. DNA of the CDR3: TGTGCCAGCAGCCAAGAAGGGACCCATTCCTACAATGAGCAGTTCTTC. This sequence joins TRBV3-1 and TRBJ2-1; possibly TRBD1 or TRBD2 for D (5 bases each). Per germline, CDR1 LGHDT and CDR2 YNNKEL (reference sequence). Deletions cut 0 bases from V and 1 base from J, with 10 bases between. The CDR3 runs to 16 residues.

About this clonotype itself: Compared with germline, one end of the junction differs, possibly owing to a read error. In DNA, the CDR3 is TGTGCCAGCAGTCCACAACCGGGACAGCTCAACGAGGAGTACTTC. Amino acid sequence: CASSPQPGQLNEEYF. The chain employs TRBV2 and TRBJ2-7; TRBD1 agrees at 7 bases. The CDR3 is 15 amino acids. CDR1 is SNHLY, CDR2 FYNNEI, per germline.

This clonotype was observed a handful of times. V is TRBV2 and J is TRBJ2-1; tentative D call: TRBD1 (6 bases). This CDR3 is 15 amino acids long. Germline V lookup: CDR1 SNHLY, CDR2 FYNNEI. The V end lost 3 bases, the J end lost 6 bases, and 15 bases lay between the germline ends. This chain's CDR3 is CASSEARGSLNEQFF. CDR3 coding DNA: TGTGCCAGCAGTGAGGCTAGGGGGTCCCTCAATGAGCAGTTCTTC.

To note about this clonotype: This clone may be a read error of a much larger clone one base away. The chain recombines TRBV20-1 with TRBJ2-5, with 8 nucleotides matching TRBD2. This CDR3 has 14 residues. J lost 5 bases, V lost 6 bases, and 11 bases had no gene match. The V gene's germline CDR1 is DFQATT and CDR2 SNEGSKA (reference sequence). The CDR3 protein is CSAHPGLGRETQYF. The CDR3 nucleotides read TGCAGTGCCCACCCGGGACTAGGTCGTGAGACCCAGTACTTC.

In the case of this clonotype: A much bigger clone sits one base away, suggesting this may be a read error. The rearrangement joins TRBV7-9 to TRBJ2-2; D is possibly TRBD2 (5 bases). The CDR3 sequence is 17 residues long. Per germline, CDR1 SEHNR and CDR2 FQNEAQ (reference sequence). For the CDR3, the DNA is TGTGCCAGCAGCTTAGAGGGAAAAGCGGAGAACACCGGGGATCTGTTTTTT. It translates to CASSLEGKAENTGDLFF.

J is TRBJ2-7 and V is TRBV5-1, with 8 bases identical to TRBD1. The ends lost 1 base at V and 2 bases at J; junction bases unmatched: 5. Per germline, CDR1 SGHRS and CDR2 YFSETQ. The CDR3 contains 15 residues. This CDR3 reads CASSLTGQGPYEQYF. The CDR3 nucleotides read TGCGCCAGCAGCTTGACAGGACAGGGTCCCTACGAGCAGTACTTC.

Remarks on this clonotype: A much larger clone differs by one base, so this may be a read error. V and J are TRBV10-2 and TRBJ1-5; D unclear. This CDR3 has 12 amino acids. Germline CDR1 and CDR2: WSHSY and SAAADI. The CDR3: CATSDSNQPQHF. The CDR3 DNA reads TGTGCCACCAGTGACAGCAATCAGCCCCAGCATTTT.

This clonotype has a handful of counts. The rearrangement joins TRBV12-3 or TRBV12-4 to TRBJ2-4, with D unclear. V lost 4 bases and J lost 3, with 7 bases in between. The CDR3 length is 13 residues. The CDR3, as DNA: TGTGCCAGCAGTTGGGGAAACAAAAACATTCAGTACTTC. It encodes CASSWGNKNIQYF.

Of note for this clonotype: Being one base from a much bigger clone, this may be a read error. This sequence joins TRBV19 and TRBJ2-7; the match to TRBD2 covers 8 bases. The CDR3 extends over 14 amino acids. Germline CDR1 is LNHDA and CDR2 is SQIVND (reference sequence). The trim removed 10 bases at V and 2 bases at J, leaving 10 bases unmatched. CDR3 DNA: TGTGCCACCAGATCCCGGACTAGCCCCTACGAGCAGTACTTC. It yields the protein CATRSRTSPYEQYF.

The V call is TRBV12-3 or TRBV12-4, the J call TRBJ2-7, with TRBD2 matching 9 bases. CDR3 size: 15 residues. Trimming removed 2 bases from V and 0 bases from J; junction bases left unmatched: 2. The DNA of the CDR3 is TGTGCCAGCAGTTTATCAGCGGGAGGCTCCTACGAGCAGTACTTC. This gives the protein CASSLSAGGSYEQYF.

The chain employs TRBV11-1 and TRBJ2-1; D unresolved. The V gene's germline CDR1 is SGHAT and CDR2 FQDESV (reference sequence). CDR3 length equals 13 residues. V lost 1 base and J 6 bases, leaving 7 bases between the germline ends. The CDR3 DNA sequence: TGTGCCAGCAGCTTAGAAATAGTCAATGAGCAGTTCTTC. Amino acid sequence: CASSLEIVNEQFF.

This clonotype turned up a few times. V usage is TRBV2 and J usage is TRBJ2-1; 7 nucleotides match TRBD1. Looked up from germline, CDR1 is SNHLY and CDR2 is FYNNEI. With V trimmed by 7 bases and J by 7 bases, 13 bases remained unmatched. This CDR3 contains 15 residues. Here the CDR3 reads CASTDPIGTVNEQFF. In DNA form, the CDR3 reads TGTGCCAGCACGGACCCTATCGGGACAGTAAATGAGCAGTTCTTC.

This clonotype was recorded only once. Being one base from a much bigger clone, this may be a read error. This chain links TRBV6-1 with TRBJ1-1; D not resolved. There are 14 residues in the CDR3. From germline, CDR1 is MNHNS and CDR2 SASEGT. V was clipped by 6 bases and J by 3 bases, with 14 bases between them. The CDR3 region is CASSQTSRDTEAFF. The CDR3 bases are TGTGCCAGCAGCCAAACATCAAGGGACACTGAAGCTTTCTTT.

The J gene is TRBJ2-3, the V gene TRBV6-5; tentatively, D is TRBD1 or TRBD2 (5 bases each). V lost 6 bases, J lost 2 bases, and 15 bases lay in between. The CDR3 runs 15 residues. Germline CDR1 MNHEY, CDR2 SVGAGI. The CDR3 is CASRERWGTTDTQYF. CDR3 sequence (DNA): TGTGCCAGCAGAGAGCGGTGGGGGACCACAGATACGCAGTATTTT.

For this clonotype: A read error may produce the germline difference seen at one junction end. The chain has TRBV20-1 and TRBJ2-5; D possibly matches TRBD1 or TRBD2 (5 bases each). The CDR3 sequence is 13 residues long. CDR1 DFQATT and CDR2 SNEGSKA come from the germline V gene (reference sequence). Written as DNA, the CDR3 is TGCAGCGTTGAGTTTGTAGGGACCGAGACCAAGTACTTC. Translating gives CSVEFVGTETKYF.

This clonotype was counted at least ten times. This chain links TRBV24-1 with TRBJ2-1; 10 nucleotides agree with TRBD2. The CDR3 is 15 residues long. Looked up from germline, CDR1 is KGHDR and CDR2 is SFDVKD. V was pared by 3 bases and J by 4 bases, with 2 bases of the junction left unmatched. Here the CDR3 reads CATSDQREGYNEQFF. CDR3 in DNA: TGTGCCACCAGTGATCAGCGGGAGGGGTACAATGAGCAGTTCTTC.

A remark on this clonotype: This may arise from a read error, as a much more abundant clone is one base away. V gene TRBV27 combines with J gene TRBJ2-3; D remains unclear. With 3 bases removed from V and 5 bases from J, the gap between germline ends came to 12 bases. CDR1 and CDR2 (germline): MNHEY, SMNVEV (reference sequence). This CDR3 has 14 residues. The DNA of the CDR3 is TGTGCCAGCAGTTTCGGTAGTAAGGGAGATACGCAGTATTTT. Its protein product is CASSFGSKGDTQYF.

Comments on this clonotype: One junction end does not reproduce the germline sequence, and a read error may be involved. The CDR3 loop is CSARSLQEMNNEAFF. CDR3 nucleotide sequence: TGCAGTGCTAGAAGTTTACAGGAGATGAACAATGAAGCTTTCTTT. The rearrangement joins TRBV20-1 to TRBJ1-1; possible D gene TRBD1, 5 bases. The germline CDR1 and CDR2 sequences are DFQATT and SNEGSKA (reference sequence). This CDR3 has 15 residues.